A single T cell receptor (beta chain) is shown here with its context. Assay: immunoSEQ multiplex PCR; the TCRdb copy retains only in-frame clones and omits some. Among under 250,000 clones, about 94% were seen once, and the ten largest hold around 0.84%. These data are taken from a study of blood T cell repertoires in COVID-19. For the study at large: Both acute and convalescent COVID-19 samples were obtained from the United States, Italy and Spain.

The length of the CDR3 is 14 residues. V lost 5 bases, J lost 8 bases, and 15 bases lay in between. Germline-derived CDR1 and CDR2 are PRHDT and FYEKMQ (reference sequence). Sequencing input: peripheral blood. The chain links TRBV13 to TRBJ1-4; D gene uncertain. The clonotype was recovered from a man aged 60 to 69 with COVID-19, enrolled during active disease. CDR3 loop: CASSPMRGGEKLFF. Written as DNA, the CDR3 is TGTGCCAGCAGCCCGATGCGAGGTGGCGAAAAACTGTTTTTT.